Presented here are 18 T cell receptor beta chains from one specimen sequenced in a study of OX40 agonist ivuxolimab in advanced cancers. Method: immunoSEQ multiplex PCR; TCRdb's copy keeps in-frame clones and lacks some. The sample lists tens of thousands of clones, over 80% occurring once. This specimen was CD4+ or CD8+ T cells sorted from blood, taken in a trial of the OX40 agonist ivuxolimab. The receptor set was obtained from an adult with an advanced solid tumor such as melanoma, head and neck, liver or kidney cancer.

This clone was observed a single time. The J gene is TRBJ2-2, the V gene TRBV27; 10 bases are a match to TRBD2. The CDR3 runs to 15 residues. J lost 6 bases, V lost 10 bases, and 11 bases had no gene match. Germline CDR1 reads MNHEY; CDR2 reads SMNVEV (reference sequence). CDR3: CATKSLAGVAGELFF. CDR3 coding DNA: TGTGCCACCAAATCTCTAGCGGGGGTGGCCGGGGAGCTGTTTTTT.

The genes are TRBV10-2 and TRBJ2-7; TRBD2 agrees at 11 bases. Germline V gives CDR1 WSHSY, CDR2 SAAADI. The CDR3 totals 13 residues. V dropped 6 bases and J dropped 3; count of bases not matched to a gene: 1. CDR3 loop: CASSGLAGYEQYF. The CDR3 DNA reads as TGCGCCAGCAGCGGACTAGCGGGCTACGAGCAGTACTTC.

This chain uses TRBV7-3 with TRBJ2-1; no firm D call. Germline V gene lookup returns CDR1 SGHTA and CDR2 FQGTGA. Trimming took off 0 bases at V and 2 bases at J, with 8 bases between the two ends. The CDR3 loop spans 15 amino acids. The CDR3 nucleotides read TGTGCCAGCAGCTTAACTAGCTCCACCTACAATGAGCAGTTCTTC. It yields the protein CASSLTSSTYNEQFF.

This chain uses TRBV27 with TRBJ2-1; D possibly corresponds to TRBD1 (5 bases). The CDR3 extends over 15 amino acids. V was pared by 5 bases and J by 2 bases, with 13 bases between. CDR1 MNHEY and CDR2 SMNVEV come from the germline V gene (reference sequence). This CDR3 reads CASSSFRATYNEQFF. The CDR3 nucleotides are TGTGCCAGCAGTAGTTTCAGGGCTACCTACAATGAGCAGTTCTTC.

This clone has only one observation. This sequence joins TRBV10-2 and TRBJ2-5; tentatively, D is TRBD2 (6 bases). Germline CDR1 and CDR2: WSHSY and SAAADI. There are 15 residues in the CDR3. V lost 2 bases and J lost 5, with 15 bases in between. CDR3 coding DNA: TGCGCCAGCAGTGAGGCCCTGTTGGCGGGGGAGACCCAGTACTTC. Amino acids: CASSEALLAGETQYF.

This rearrangement joins TRBV27 to TRBJ1-6; 7 bases match TRBD1. J was trimmed by 4 bases and V by 5 bases; bases with no gene match: 5. The CDR3 has 15 amino acids. Germline CDR1 and CDR2: MNHEY and SMNVEV (reference sequence). Written as DNA, the CDR3 is TGTGCCAGCAGTCTAAGGGACAGTTATAATTCACCCCTCCACTTT. It codes for CASSLRDSYNSPLHF.

This chain links TRBV6-5 with TRBJ2-3, with 10 bases aligning to TRBD2. The CDR3 spans 15 residues. V lost 6 bases, J lost 6 bases, and 9 bases stayed unmatched. Germline-derived CDR1 and CDR2 are MNHEY and SVGAGI. The CDR3 is CASSLAGVGSDTQYF. The CDR3 DNA reads TGTGCCAGCAGCCTAGCGGGAGTGGGGTCTGATACGCAGTATTTT.

The CDR3 sequence is CASSFRRDSINEKLFF. The CDR3 DNA is TGTGCCAGCAGCTTCAGGCGGGACAGCATTAATGAAAAACTGTTTTTT. The V and J genes are TRBV7-9 and TRBJ1-4; TRBD1 matches at 7 bases. Germline CDR1 reads SEHNR; CDR2 reads FQNEAQ (reference sequence). CDR3 size: 16 residues. V gave up 3 bases and J gave up 4 bases; unmatched junction bases: 8.

The count of this clone is one. The rearrangement joins TRBV2 to TRBJ2-7; 8 nucleotides line up with TRBD2. Trimming removed 10 bases from V and 5 bases from J; junction bases left unmatched: 7. The CDR3 is made up of 12 amino acids. CDR1 is SNHLY and CDR2 is FYNNEI in the germline V gene. The CDR3 DNA sequence: TGTGCCACCCGGGGGGGTCAGGACGAGCAGTACTTC. This codes for CATRGGQDEQYF.

This clone was seen more than once but under ten times. The chain is built from TRBV9 and TRBJ2-3; 7 nucleotides align to TRBD2. Germline CDR1 SGDLS, CDR2 YYNGEE. V was pared by 4 bases and J by 4 bases, with 9 bases of the junction left unmatched. CDR3 length equals 15 residues. CDR3 residues: CASSPDPGGADTQYF. The CDR3 DNA reads as TGTGCCAGCAGCCCTGACCCGGGGGGAGCAGATACGCAGTATTTT.

The chain combines TRBV21-1 with TRBJ2-7. TRBV21-1 is annotated as a pseudogene. This CDR3 contains 14 residues. The CDR3 bases are TGTGCCTCAGCTAGGGGGCCTAGCGGCTACGAGCAGTACTTC. Its protein is CASARGPSGYEQYF.

V is TRBV4-1 and J is TRBJ1-5; D is possibly TRBD1 (5 bases). V was pared by 1 base and J by 4 bases, with 8 bases between. CDR3 length equals 14 residues. Per germline, CDR1 MGHRA and CDR2 YSYEKL. The CDR3 bases are TGCGCCAGCAGCCAAGGCGCAGGGAATCAGCCCCAGCATTTT. It yields the protein CASSQGAGNQPQHF.

The chain couples TRBV19 to TRBJ2-3, with 8 bases identical to TRBD2. In germline, CDR1 is LNHDA, CDR2 SQIVND (reference sequence). V was clipped by 5 bases and J by 0 bases; unmatched bases: 7. This CDR3 is built from 16 residues. CDR3 region: CASSPAGVFSTDTQYF. The CDR3 DNA reads TGTGCCAGTAGTCCAGCGGGGGTTTTTAGCACAGATACGCAGTATTTT. The variable domain in full, completed from reference TRBV19 and TRBJ2-3, reads DGGITQSPKYLFRKEGQNVTLSCEQNLNHDAMYWYRQDPGQGLRLIYYSQIVNDFQKGDIAEGYSVSREKKESFPLTVTSAQKNPTAFYLCASSPAGVFSTDTQYFGPGTRLTVL.

The sample holds one count of this clone. V and J are TRBV7-2 and TRBJ2-7; a possible D gene is TRBD2 (5 bases). This CDR3 comprises 18 residues. V dropped 5 bases and J dropped 6 bases, with 29 bases sitting between them. Germline CDR1 and CDR2: SGHTA and FQGNSA. CDR3 in amino acids: CASSRTYPRGSPSGEQYF. CDR3 nucleotide sequence: TGTGCCAGCAGCCGGACGTACCCTCGGGGTAGCCCCAGTGGCGAGCAGTACTTC.

The rearrangement uses TRBV5-4 and TRBJ2-1; D might be TRBD1 (6 bases). V lost 2 bases and J lost 4, with 13 bases in between. Looked up from germline, CDR1 is SGHNT and CDR2 is YYREEE (reference sequence). This CDR3 spans 15 amino acids. CDR3 nucleotide sequence: TGTGCCAGCAGCTTAGACAGGTCTACTTACAATGAGCAGTTCTTC. Its protein is CASSLDRSTYNEQFF.

J is TRBJ2-3 and V is TRBV9, with 9 nucleotides matching TRBD2. J was trimmed by 5 bases and V by 4 bases; bases with no gene match: 11. Germline V CDR1 and CDR2: SGDLS, YYNGEE. This CDR3 is built from 16 residues. The chain's CDR3 is CASSPEGRGGVDTQYF. In DNA, the CDR3 is TGTGCCAGCAGCCCGGAGGGGCGGGGGGGCGTAGATACGCAGTATTTT.

The chain recombines TRBV5-1 with TRBJ2-1; a possible D gene is TRBD1 (6 bases). The V gene's germline CDR1 is SGHRS and CDR2 YFSETQ. The CDR3 runs 15 residues. The V and J ends lost 4 bases and 3 bases respectively, with 14 bases between them. The CDR3 loop reads CASSPTGSGYNEQFF. Here the CDR3 DNA reads TGCGCCAGCAGCCCCACAGGGTCCGGCTACAATGAGCAGTTCTTC. The whole variable domain, filled in from reference TRBV5-1 and TRBJ2-1, reads KAGVTQTPRYLIKTRGQQVTLSCSPISGHRSVSWYQQTPGQGLQFLFEYFSETQRNKGNFPGRFSGRQFSNSRSEMNVSTLELGDSALYLCASSPTGSGYNEQFFGPGTRLTVL.

The chain carries TRBV6-5 and TRBJ2-7, with D perhaps being TRBD1 or TRBD2 (5 bases each). V was trimmed by 9 bases and J by 4 bases, leaving 16 bases between them. In germline, CDR1 is MNHEY, CDR2 SVGAGI. This CDR3 is built from 13 residues. The CDR3 DNA follows: TGTGCCAGTACTCTGGGGCGAGGGTACGAGCAGTACTTC. Its protein product is CASTLGRGYEQYF.